This TCR beta chain stems from a study of T cell changes during pregnancy in multiple sclerosis. Assay: immunoSEQ multiplex PCR; the TCRdb copy retains only in-frame clones and omits some. This sample yields around 45,000 clones, of which roughly 90% are seen a single time; roughly 0.7% belongs to the top ten. J was trimmed by 2 bases and V by 1 base; bases with no gene match: 0. The CDR3 is 14 amino acids. CDR1 is MDHEN and CDR2 is SYDVKM in the germline V gene. The gene calls are TRBV28 and TRBJ2-7; 9 bases agree with TRBD1. The receptor was derived from a female donor with multiple sclerosis, enrolled in a pregnancy study. The sample here was CD4+ T cells from peripheral blood mononuclear cells, taken before pregnancy. The CDR3 DNA follows: TGTGCCAGCAGTTTATACAGGGGGCCCTACGAGCAGTACTTC. Amino acids: CASSLYRGPYEQYF.